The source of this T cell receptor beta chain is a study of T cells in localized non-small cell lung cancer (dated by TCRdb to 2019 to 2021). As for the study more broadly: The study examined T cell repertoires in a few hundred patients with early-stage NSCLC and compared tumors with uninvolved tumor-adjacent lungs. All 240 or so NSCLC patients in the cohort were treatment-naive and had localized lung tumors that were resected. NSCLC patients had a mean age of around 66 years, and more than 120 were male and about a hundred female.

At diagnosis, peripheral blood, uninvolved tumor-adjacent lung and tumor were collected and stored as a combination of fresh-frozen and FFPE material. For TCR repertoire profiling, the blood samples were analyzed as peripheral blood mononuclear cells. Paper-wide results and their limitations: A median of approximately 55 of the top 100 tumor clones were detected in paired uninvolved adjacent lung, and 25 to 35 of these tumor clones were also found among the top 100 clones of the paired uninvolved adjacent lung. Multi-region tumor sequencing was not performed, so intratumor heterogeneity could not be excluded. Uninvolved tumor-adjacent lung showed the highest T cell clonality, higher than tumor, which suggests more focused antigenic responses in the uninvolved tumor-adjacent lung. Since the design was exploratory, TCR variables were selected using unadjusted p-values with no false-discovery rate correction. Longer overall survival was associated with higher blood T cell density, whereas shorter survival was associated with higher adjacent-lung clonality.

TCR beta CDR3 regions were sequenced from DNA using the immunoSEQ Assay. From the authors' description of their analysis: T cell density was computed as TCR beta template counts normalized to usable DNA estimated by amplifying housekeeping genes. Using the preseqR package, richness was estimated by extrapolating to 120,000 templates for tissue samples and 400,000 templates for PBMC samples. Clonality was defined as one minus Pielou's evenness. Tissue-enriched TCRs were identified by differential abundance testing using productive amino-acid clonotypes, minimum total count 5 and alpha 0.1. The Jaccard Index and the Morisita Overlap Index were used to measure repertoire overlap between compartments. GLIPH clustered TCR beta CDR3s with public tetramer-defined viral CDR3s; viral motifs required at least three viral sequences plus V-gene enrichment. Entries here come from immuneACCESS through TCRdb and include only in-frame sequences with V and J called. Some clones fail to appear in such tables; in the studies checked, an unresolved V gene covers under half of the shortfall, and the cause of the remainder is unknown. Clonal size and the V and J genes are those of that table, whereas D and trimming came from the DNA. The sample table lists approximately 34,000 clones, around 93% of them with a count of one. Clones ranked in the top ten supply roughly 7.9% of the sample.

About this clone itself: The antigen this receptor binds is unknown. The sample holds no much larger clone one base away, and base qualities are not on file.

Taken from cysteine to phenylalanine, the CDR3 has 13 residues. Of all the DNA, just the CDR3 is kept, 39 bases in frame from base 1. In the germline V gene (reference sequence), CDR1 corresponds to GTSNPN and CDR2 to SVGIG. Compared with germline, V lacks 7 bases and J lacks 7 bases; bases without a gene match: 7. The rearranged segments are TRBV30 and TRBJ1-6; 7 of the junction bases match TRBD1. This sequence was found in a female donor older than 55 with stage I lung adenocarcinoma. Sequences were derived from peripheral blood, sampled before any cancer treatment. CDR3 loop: CASRQGGNSPLHF. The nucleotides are TGTGCCTCCCGACAGGGTGGGAATTCACCCCTCCACTTT. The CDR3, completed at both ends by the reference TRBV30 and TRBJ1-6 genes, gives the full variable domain SQTIHQWPATLVQPVGSPLSLECTVEGTSNPNLYWYRQAAGRGLQLLFYSVGIGQISSEVPQNLSASRPQDRQFILSSKKLLLSDSGFYLCASRQGGNSPLHFGNGTRLTVT.